The source of this T cell receptor beta chain is a study of blood T cell repertoires in COVID-19. Repertoires were generated with immunoSEQ multiplex PCR, while TCRdb's copy carries only in-frame clones and drops some. Among roughly 90,000 clones listed, around 92% were seen once. CDR1 and CDR2 (germline): MNHNS, SASEGT. This CDR3 region has 15 residues. V was pared by 1 base and J by 2 bases, with 12 bases between. The receptor was isolated from a man in his forties or fifties with COVID-19, enrolled during active disease. The genes are TRBV6-1 and TRBJ2-7; D call uncertain. Sequencing was carried out using peripheral blood. In nucleotides, the CDR3 is TGTGCCAGCAGTGAAGTGATAGTACCTACCTACGAGCAGTACTTC. It specifies CASSEVIVPTYEQYF.